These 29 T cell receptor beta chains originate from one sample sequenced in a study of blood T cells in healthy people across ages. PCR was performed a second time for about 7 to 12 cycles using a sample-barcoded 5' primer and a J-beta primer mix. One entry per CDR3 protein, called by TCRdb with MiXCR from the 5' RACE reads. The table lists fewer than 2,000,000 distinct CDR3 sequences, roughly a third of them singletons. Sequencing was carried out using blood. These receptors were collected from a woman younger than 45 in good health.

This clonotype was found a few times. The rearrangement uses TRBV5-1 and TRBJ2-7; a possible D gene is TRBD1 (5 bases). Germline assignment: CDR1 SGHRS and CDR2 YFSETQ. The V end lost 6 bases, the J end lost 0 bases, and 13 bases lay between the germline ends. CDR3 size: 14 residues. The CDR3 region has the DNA TGCGCCAGCAACGCCCGAGACAGCTCCTACGAGCAGTACTTC. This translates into CASNARDSSYEQYF.

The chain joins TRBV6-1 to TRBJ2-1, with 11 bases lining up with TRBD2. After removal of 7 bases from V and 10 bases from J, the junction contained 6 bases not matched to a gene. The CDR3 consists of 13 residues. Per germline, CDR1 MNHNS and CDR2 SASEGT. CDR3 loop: CASKTGLAVEQFF. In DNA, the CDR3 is TGTGCCAGCAAGACGGGACTAGCGGTGGAGCAGTTCTTC.

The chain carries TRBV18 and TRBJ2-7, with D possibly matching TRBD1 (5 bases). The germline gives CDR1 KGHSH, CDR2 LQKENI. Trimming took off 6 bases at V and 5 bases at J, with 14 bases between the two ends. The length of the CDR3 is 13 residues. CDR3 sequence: CASSLGWGDEQYF. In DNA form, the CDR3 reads TGTGCCAGCTCTCTCGGGTGGGGCGACGAGCAGTACTTC.

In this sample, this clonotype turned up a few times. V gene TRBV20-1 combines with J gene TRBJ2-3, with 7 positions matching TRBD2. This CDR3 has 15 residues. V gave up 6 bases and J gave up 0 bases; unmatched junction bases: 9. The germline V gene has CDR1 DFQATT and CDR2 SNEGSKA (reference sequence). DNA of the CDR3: TGCAGTGCCGTCGCAGCGGGACCTAGCACAGATACGCAGTATTTT. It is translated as CSAVAAGPSTDTQYF.

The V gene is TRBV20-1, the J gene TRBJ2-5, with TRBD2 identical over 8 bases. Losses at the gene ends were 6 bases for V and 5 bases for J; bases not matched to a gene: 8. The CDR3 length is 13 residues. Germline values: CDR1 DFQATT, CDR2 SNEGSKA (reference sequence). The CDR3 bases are TGCAGTGCCGGGACTAGTCGGGCGGAGACCCAGTACTTC. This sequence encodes CSAGTSRAETQYF.

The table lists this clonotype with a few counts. The CDR3: CASTSVALADSYEQYF. DNA of the CDR3: TGTGCCAGCACCTCAGTTGCACTAGCTGATTCCTACGAGCAGTACTTC. The V and J genes are TRBV28 and TRBJ2-7; D might be TRBD2 (6 bases). The CDR3 totals 16 residues. From germline, CDR1 is MDHEN and CDR2 SYDVKM. V lost 7 bases and J 1 base, leaving 20 bases between the germline ends.

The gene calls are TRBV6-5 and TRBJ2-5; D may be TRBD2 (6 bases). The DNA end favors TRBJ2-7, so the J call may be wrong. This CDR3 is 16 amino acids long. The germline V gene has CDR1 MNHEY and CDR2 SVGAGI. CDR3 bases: TGTGCCAGCAGAACTAGGGTGGGGGGAGCGGCGTACGAGCAGTACTTC. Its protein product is CASRTRVGGAAYEQYF.

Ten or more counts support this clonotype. The chain's CDR3 is CSAQGAYEQYF. The CDR3 DNA reads TGCAGCGCACAGGGGGCCTACGAGCAGTACTTC. The chain combines TRBV29-1 with TRBJ2-7; TRBD1 agrees at 8 bases. V was clipped by 7 bases and J by 2 bases; unmatched bases: 1. The CDR3 loop spans 11 amino acids. Germline V gene sequence: CDR1 SQVTM, CDR2 ANQGSEA.

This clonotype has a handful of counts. CDR3 in DNA: TGCAGTGCCCGGCCGGGGAATAGCAATCAGCCCCAGCATTTT. It is translated as CSARPGNSNQPQHF. The chain uses TRBV20-1 and TRBJ1-5; D unresolved. CDR3 length equals 14 residues. Germline V gene sequence: CDR1 DFQATT, CDR2 SNEGSKA (reference sequence). Trimming stripped 6 bases from V and 0 bases from J, with 12 bases between.

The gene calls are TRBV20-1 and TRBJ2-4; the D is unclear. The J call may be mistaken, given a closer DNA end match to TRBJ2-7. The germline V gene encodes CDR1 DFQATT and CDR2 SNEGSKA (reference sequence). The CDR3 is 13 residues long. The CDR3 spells CSAEVELSYEQYF. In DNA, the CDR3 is TGCAGTGCTGAAGTCGAGCTCTCCTACGAGCAGTACTTC.

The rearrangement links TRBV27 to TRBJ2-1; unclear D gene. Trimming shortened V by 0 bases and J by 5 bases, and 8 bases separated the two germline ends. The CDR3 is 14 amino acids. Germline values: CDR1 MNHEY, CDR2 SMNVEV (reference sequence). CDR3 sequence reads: CASSLSRADNEQFF. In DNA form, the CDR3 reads TGTGCCAGCAGTTTATCAAGGGCGGACAATGAGCAGTTCTTC.

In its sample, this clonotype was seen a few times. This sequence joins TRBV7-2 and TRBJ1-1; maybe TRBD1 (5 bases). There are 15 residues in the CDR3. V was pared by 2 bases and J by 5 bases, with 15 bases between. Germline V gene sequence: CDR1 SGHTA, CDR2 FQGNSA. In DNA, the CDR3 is TGTGCCAGCAGCTTAATTCGCTCTGGGGGGACTGAAGCTTTCTTT. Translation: CASSLIRSGGTEAFF.

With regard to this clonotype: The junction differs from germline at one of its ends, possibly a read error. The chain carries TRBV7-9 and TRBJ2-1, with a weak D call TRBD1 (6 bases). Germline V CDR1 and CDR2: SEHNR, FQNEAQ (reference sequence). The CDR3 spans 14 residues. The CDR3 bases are TGTGCCAGCAGCTTAAGAGAGGGGGACAATAAGCAGTTCTTC. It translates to CASSLREGDNKQFF.

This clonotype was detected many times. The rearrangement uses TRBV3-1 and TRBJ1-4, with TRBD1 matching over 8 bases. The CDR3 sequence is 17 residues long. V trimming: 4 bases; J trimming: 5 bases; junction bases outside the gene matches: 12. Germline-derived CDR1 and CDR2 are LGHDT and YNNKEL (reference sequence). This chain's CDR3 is CASSRRQGAWLNEKLFF. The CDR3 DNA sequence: TGTGCCAGCAGCCGAAGGCAGGGGGCCTGGCTGAATGAAAAACTGTTTTTT.

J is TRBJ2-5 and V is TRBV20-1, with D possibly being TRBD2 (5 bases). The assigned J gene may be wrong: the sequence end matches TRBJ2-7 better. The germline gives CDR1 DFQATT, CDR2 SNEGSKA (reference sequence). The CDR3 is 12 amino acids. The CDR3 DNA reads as TGCAGTGCTGGAGCGGAAGCCTACGAGCAGTACTTC. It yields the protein CSAGAEAYEQYF.

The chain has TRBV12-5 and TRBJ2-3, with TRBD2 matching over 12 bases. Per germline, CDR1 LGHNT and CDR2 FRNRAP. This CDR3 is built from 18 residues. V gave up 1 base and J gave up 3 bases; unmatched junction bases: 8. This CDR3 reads CASGLGLAGDLSTDTQYF. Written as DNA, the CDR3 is TGTGCTAGTGGTTTGGGACTAGCGGGAGATTTAAGTACAGATACGCAGTATTTT.

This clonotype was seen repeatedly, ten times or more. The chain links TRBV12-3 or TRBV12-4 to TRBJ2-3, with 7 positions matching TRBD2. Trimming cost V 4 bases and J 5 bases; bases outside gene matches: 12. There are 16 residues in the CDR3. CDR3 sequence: CASSSPRTRSLDTQYF. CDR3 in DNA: TGTGCCAGCAGTTCCCCACGGACTAGAAGTTTAGATACGCAGTATTTT.

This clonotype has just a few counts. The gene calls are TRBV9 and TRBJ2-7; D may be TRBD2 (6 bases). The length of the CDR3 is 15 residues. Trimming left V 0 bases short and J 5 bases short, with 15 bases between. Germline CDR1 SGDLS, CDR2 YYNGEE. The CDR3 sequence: CASSVGGLASDEQYF. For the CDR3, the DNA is TGTGCCAGCAGCGTAGGTGGCTTGGCTAGCGACGAGCAGTACTTC.

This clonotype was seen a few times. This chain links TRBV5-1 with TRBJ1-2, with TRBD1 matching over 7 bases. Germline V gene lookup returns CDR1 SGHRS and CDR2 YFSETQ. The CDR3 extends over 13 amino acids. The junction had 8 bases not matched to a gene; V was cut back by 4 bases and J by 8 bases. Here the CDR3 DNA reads TGCGCCAGCAGCCAGCCGACAGGGCGGGGCTACACCTTC. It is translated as CASSQPTGRGYTF.

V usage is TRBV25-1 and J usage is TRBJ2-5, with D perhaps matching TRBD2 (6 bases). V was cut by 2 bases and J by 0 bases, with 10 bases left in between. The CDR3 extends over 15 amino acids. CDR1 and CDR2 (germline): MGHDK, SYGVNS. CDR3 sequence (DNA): TGTGCCAGCAGTGAAGAGGCGGGGTACCAAGAGACCCAGTACTTC. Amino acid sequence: CASSEEAGYQETQYF.

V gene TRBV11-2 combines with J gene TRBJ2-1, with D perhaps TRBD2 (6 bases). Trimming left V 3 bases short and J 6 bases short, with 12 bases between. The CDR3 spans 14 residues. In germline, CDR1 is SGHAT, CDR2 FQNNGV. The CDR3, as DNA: TGTGCCAGCAGCTTTAGCGGAGTCCCCAATGAGCAGTTCTTC. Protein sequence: CASSFSGVPNEQFF.

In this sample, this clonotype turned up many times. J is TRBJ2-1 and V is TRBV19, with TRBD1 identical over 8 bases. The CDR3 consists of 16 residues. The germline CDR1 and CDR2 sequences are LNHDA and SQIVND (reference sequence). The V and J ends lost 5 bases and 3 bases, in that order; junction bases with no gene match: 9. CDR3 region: CASSETGAIHYNEQFF. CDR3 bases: TGTGCCAGTAGTGAGACAGGGGCGATACACTACAATGAGCAGTTCTTC.

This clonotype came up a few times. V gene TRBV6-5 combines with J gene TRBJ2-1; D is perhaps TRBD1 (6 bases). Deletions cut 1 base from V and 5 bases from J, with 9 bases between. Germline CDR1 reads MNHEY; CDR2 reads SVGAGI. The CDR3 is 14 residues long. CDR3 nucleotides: TGTGCCAGCAGTTACTGGGGGCTCGACAATGAGCAGTTCTTC. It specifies CASSYWGLDNEQFF.

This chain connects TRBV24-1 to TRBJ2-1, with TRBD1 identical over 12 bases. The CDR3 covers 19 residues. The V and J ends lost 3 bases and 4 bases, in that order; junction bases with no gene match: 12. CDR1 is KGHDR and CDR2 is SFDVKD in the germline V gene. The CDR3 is CATSDATAGTGGRYNEQFF. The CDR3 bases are TGTGCCACCAGTGATGCCACCGCCGGGACAGGGGGCCGATACAATGAGCAGTTCTTC.

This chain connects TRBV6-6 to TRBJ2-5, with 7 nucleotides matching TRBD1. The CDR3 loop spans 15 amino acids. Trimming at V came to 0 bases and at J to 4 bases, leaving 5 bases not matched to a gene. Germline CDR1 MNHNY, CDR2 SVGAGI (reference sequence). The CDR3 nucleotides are TGTGCCAGCAGTTACTCGCCAGGGGGTGGAGAGACCCAGTACTTC. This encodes CASSYSPGGGETQYF.

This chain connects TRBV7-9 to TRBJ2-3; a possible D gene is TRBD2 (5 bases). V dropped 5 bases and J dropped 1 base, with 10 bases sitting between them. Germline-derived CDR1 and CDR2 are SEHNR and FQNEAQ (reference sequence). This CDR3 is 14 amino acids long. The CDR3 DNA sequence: TGTGCCAGCAGCCCGGCAGCGGGCACAGATACGCAGTATTTT. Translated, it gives CASSPAAGTDTQYF.

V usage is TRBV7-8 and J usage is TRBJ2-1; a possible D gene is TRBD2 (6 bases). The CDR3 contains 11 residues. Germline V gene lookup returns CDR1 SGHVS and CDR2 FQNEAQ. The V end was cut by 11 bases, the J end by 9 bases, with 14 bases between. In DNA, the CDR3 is TGTGCCCCGCCCCCCGGGGGTGAGCAGTTCTTC. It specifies CAPPPGGEQFF. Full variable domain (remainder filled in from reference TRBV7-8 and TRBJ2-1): GAGVSQSPRYKVAKRGQDVALRCDPISGHVSLFWYQQALGQGPEFLTYFQNEAQLDKSGLPSDRFFAERPEGSVSTLKIQRTQQEDSAVYLCAPPPGGEQFFGPGTRLTVL.

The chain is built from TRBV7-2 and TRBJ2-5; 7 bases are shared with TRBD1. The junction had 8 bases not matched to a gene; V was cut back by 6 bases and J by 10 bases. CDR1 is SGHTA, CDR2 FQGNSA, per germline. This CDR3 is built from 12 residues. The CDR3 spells CASRIIGDSQYF. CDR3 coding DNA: TGTGCCAGCAGGATCATAGGGGACAGCCAGTACTTC. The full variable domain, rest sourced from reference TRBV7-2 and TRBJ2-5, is GAGVSQSPSNKVTEKGKDVELRCDPISGHTALYWYRQSLGQGLEFLIYFQGNSAPDKSGLPSDRFSAERTGGSVSTLTIQRTQQEDSAVYLCASRIIGDSQYFGPGTRLLVL.

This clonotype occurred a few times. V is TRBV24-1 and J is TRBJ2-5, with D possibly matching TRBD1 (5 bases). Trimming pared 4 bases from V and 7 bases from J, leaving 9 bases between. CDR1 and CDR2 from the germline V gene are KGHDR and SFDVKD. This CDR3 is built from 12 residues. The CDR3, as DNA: TGTGCCACCAGTGACACGCAGGGGACCCAGTACTTC. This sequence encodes CATSDTQGTQYF.